This TCR beta chain derives from a study of T cells in Graves' hyperthyroidism and ophthalmopathy. Any patient presenting with uncontrolled infection, other autoimmune disease, pregnancy or lactation was left out. TCR beta CDR3 region amplification was performed from RNA transcripts. Carried out on the TCR CDR3, a first-round RT-PCR used the HTBI primer set. TCRdb reprocessed the multiplex PCR reads with MiXCR, giving one entry per CDR3 protein. The sample records approximately 400,000 distinct CDR3 sequences, over 13% being singletons. Germline CDR1 MNHNS, CDR2 SASEGT. Trimming cost V 5 bases and J 2 bases, with 16 bases left between them. The CDR3 consists of 16 residues. The table lists this clonotype with a few counts.

The receptor's source is a man over 45 with Graves' ophthalmopathy. This rearrangement joins TRBV6-1 to TRBJ1-3; D call uncertain. Sequencing input: blood. The CDR3 region is CASSNSGPEPGNTIYF. The CDR3 bases are TGTGCCAGCAGTAATTCAGGTCCGGAGCCTGGAAACACCATATATTTT.